This TCR beta chain was captured by sequencing in a study of long-term antiretroviral therapy in people with HIV. General study points: Diversity rose after ART but stayed below transplant donor controls.

In regard to this clone: The antigen is undetermined.

Runs used v3.0 of the immunoSEQ assay and were done at survey level. The data were produced by immunoSEQ multiplex PCR, yet TCRdb's version contains in-frame clones alone and is incomplete. The sample carries approximately 17,000 clones, 81% recorded once. The CDR3 is made up of 11 amino acids. Germline-derived CDR1 and CDR2 are SGHVS and FQNEAQ. V was pared by 3 bases and J by 9 bases, with 6 bases between. The sequence was obtained from a man under 40 with HIV. The V call is TRBV7-8, the J call TRBJ2-1; TRBD2 is a possible D gene (5 bases). The sequenced sample was unsorted PBMCs, obtained approximately 14 months before starting antiretroviral therapy. CDR3 sequence reads: CASSFRGEQFF. The CDR3 DNA sequence: TGTGCCAGCAGCTTCCGGGGTGAGCAGTTCTTC.